This T cell receptor (beta chain) was recovered during a study of technical replicates of blood from a handful of donors. TCRdb's copy holds only in-frame clones and misses some; the assay was immunoSEQ multiplex PCR. The repertoire has 75,000 to 95,000 clones, over 90% of them found once; the top ten carry about 0.25%. The TCR sequence derives from a human donor in good health. Sequenced material: T cells isolated from PBMCs.

The chain's CDR3 is CASSLNTVREQYF. CDR3 coding DNA: TGTGCCAGCAGCTTGAATACAGTTCGCGAGCAGTACTTC. The gene calls are TRBV5-4 and TRBJ2-7; D unclear. Germline V gene lookup returns CDR1 SGHNT and CDR2 YYREEE (reference sequence). The CDR3 extends over 13 amino acids. V lost 1 base, J lost 6 bases, and 11 bases lay in between.